The present T cell receptor (beta chain) was sequenced within a study of T-cell memory formation after mild COVID-19. Study in general: Most TCR clusters belonged to a single donor. Study findings and constraints: Cross-reactive memory appears to have joined, as suggested by some responding clones showing up in pre-infection memory. Of the contracting clones, CD4+ ones lay mainly in CM and EM, and CD8+ ones in EMRA.

It was 5'RACE with constant-segment primers that produced the TCR alpha and TCR beta cDNA libraries, which carried sample barcodes and UMIs. One entry per CDR3 protein results from TCRdb running MiXCR on the 5' RACE reads. This sample has 290,000 or so distinct CDR3 sequences, with roughly a fifth found just once. In regard to this clonotype: Its cognate antigen is unknown.

V lost 5 bases, J lost 3 bases, and 11 bases lay in between. CDR3 size: 13 residues. Per the germline V gene, CDR1 is DFQATT and CDR2 is SNEGSKA (reference sequence). Input material: PBMCs or a T cell subset sorted from them (not recorded which). This sequence originates from a man younger than 30 who had mild COVID-19 (a few samples of this study predate the infection). Cell type and time point are not known. The chain uses TRBV20-1 and TRBJ2-1; D might be TRBD1 (6 bases). Here the CDR3 DNA reads TGCAGTGCTGGCCGGGACATCTACAATGAGCAGTTCTTC. This translates into CSAGRDIYNEQFF.